This T cell receptor (beta chain) was captured by sequencing in a study of control samples from healthy donors and cancer patients. Germline V gene sequence: CDR1 GTSNPN, CDR2 SVGIG (reference sequence). With 1 base removed from V and 2 bases from J, the gap between germline ends came to 15 bases. The CDR3 sequence is 15 residues long. Assay: immunoSEQ multiplex PCR; the TCRdb copy retains only in-frame clones and omits some. The sample includes over 75,000 clones, about nine tenths of them seen just once. Sequenced: blood. The TCR sequence derives from a man aged 25 to 40 in good health. This chain links TRBV30 with TRBJ2-7; no clear D gene. The CDR3 region has the DNA TGTGCCTGGAGTGATAGCCTAGGACCCACCTACGAGCAGTACTTC. This sequence encodes CAWSDSLGPTYEQYF.